The rows below give T cell receptor beta chains drawn from one sample of a study of PD-1 blockade in classical Hodgkin lymphoma. The data were produced by immunoSEQ multiplex PCR, yet TCRdb's version contains in-frame clones alone and is incomplete. This sample has 89,000 or so clones, with nearly 95% found just once. Sequences were derived from peripheral blood mononuclear cells (PBMCs), sampled before the second cycle of nivolumab. Receptor source: a human donor with classical Hodgkin lymphoma. CDR3s include the opening cysteine and the closing phenylalanine or tryptophan. A D gene is named only where the DNA matches it firmly. Part of the rows lack a size; the others show once, few, many or a class for expanded clones.

j_call clone_size v_call d_call cdr3_length cdr3_aa cdr3_nt
TRBJ2-5 - TRBV11-3 - 13 CASSLGKQETQYF TGTGCCAGCAGCTTAGGGAAGCAAGAGACCCAGTACTTC
TRBJ2-7 - TRBV2 - 14 CASKAGMASYEQYF TGTGCCAGCAAGGCAGGGATGGCATCCTACGAGCAGTACTTC
TRBJ2-3 - TRBV14 TRBD2 15 CASSSRTSRTDTQYF TGTGCCAGCAGCTCGAGGACTAGTCGCACAGATACGCAGTATTTT
TRBJ1-4 - TRBV18 - 15 CASSPRGATNEKLFF TGTGCCAGCTCACCACGGGGGGCAACTAATGAAAAACTGTTTTTT
TRBJ2-1 - TRBV7-3 - 14 CASSPLNEGTTMFF TGTGCCAGCAGCCCTCTCAACGAGGGGACCACAATGTTCTTC
TRBJ2-7 - TRBV15 TRBD1 15 CATSREGTGRYEQYF TGTGCCACCAGCAGAGAAGGGACAGGGAGATACGAGCAGTACTTC
TRBJ1-5 - TRBV7-9 - 18 CASSLGALGLRGNQPQHF TGTGCCAGCAGCTTAGGGGCATTAGGGTTGAGGGGCAATCAGCCCCAGCATTTT
TRBJ2-3 once TRBV4-1 TRBD1 17 CASSHRLTGPYTDTQYF TGCGCCAGCAGCCACCGATTGACAGGGCCTTACACAGATACGCAGTATTTT
TRBJ2-1 - TRBV9 - 15 CASSVVGQRLNEQFF TGTGCCAGCAGCGTAGTTGGACAGAGGCTCAATGAGCAGTTCTTC
TRBJ2-2 - TRBV9 - 18 CASSPLMTSTRVTGELFF TGTGCCAGCAGCCCCCTCATGACGAGTACCCGTGTCACCGGGGAGCTGTTTTTT
TRBJ1-5 - TRBV30 TRBD1 16 CAWSVTSQGANQPQHF TGTGCCTGGAGTGTAACCTCTCAGGGGGCCAATCAGCCCCAGCATTTT
TRBJ1-1 - TRBV2 - 16 CASSDGLGVMNTEAFF TGTGCCAGCAGTGATGGCCTAGGGGTCATGAACACTGAAGCTTTCTTT
TRBJ2-5 - TRBV4-1 - 13 CASSPTLRVTQYF TGCGCCAGCAGCCCTACCCTTAGGGTGACCCAGTACTTC
TRBJ1-5 - TRBV15 - 15 CATSRDGVVNQPQHF TGTGCCACCAGCAGAGATGGGGTGGTCAATCAGCCCCAGCATTTT
TRBJ1-5 - TRBV19 - 15 CASSMRGRSNQPQHF TGTGCCAGTAGTATGAGGGGACGCAGCAATCAGCCCCAGCATTTT
TRBJ2-3 once TRBV9 - 12 CASSIHTDTQYF TGTGCCAGCAGCATACACACAGATACGCAGTATTTT
TRBJ2-1 - TRBV21-1 - 21 CASSKAPSTSGRAALKVEQFF TGTGCCAGCAGCAAAGCGCCTTCGACTAGCGGGAGGGCGGCCCTAAAGGTTGAGCAGTTCTTC
TRBJ2-7 - TRBV5-6 - 13 CASSLGITYEQYF TGTGCCAGCAGCTTGGGGATCACCTACGAGCAGTACTTC
TRBJ2-7 - TRBV7-9 - 17 CASSLDPGALWPYEQYF TGTGCCAGCAGCTTAGATCCGGGTGCCCTATGGCCCTACGAGCAGTACTTC
TRBJ1-2 few TRBV11-2 - 14 CASSLPGGLYGYTF TGTGCCAGCAGCCTCCCTGGCGGCCTCTATGGCTACACCTTC
TRBJ2-5 - TRBV9 - 13 CASTAKGMETQYF TGTGCCAGCACCGCTAAGGGAATGGAGACCCAGTACTTC
TRBJ2-1 - TRBV7-2 TRBD2 15 CASSFGGRGYNEQFF TGTGCCAGCAGCTTTGGCGGGAGGGGCTACAATGAGCAGTTCTTC
TRBJ2-5 once TRBV28 TRBD2 18 CASLTVRLAGGLIETQYF TGTGCCAGCCTCACCGTCCGACTAGCGGGAGGTTTGATAGAGACCCAGTACTTC
TRBJ2-3 - TRBV19 TRBD1 13 CASRAGTADTQYF TGTGCCAGTAGGGCTGGGACAGCAGATACGCAGTATTTT
TRBJ2-1 - TRBV6-5 - 15 CASSSDIRLYNEQFF TGTGCCAGCAGTTCGGACATAAGGCTCTACAATGAGCAGTTCTTC
TRBJ2-7 - TRBV27 - 14 CASSWAGPSYEQYF TGTGCCAGCAGTTGGGCGGGGCCATCCTACGAGCAGTACTTC
TRBJ2-1 - TRBV27 TRBD2 15 CASSSFSSGDNEQFF TGTGCCAGCAGTTCGTTCTCCAGCGGGGACAATGAGCAGTTCTTC
TRBJ1-3 - TRBV5-6 - 14 CASSLLSVGNTIYF TGTGCCAGCAGCTTGCTGTCAGTTGGAAACACCATATATTTT
TRBJ1-1 - TRBV29-1 - 12 CSVGRSNTEAFF TGCAGCGTGGGAAGGTCGAACACTGAAGCTTTCTTT
TRBJ2-5 - TRBV27 - 17 CASSLVNPRSSRETQYF TGTGCCAGCAGTTTAGTGAACCCCCGTAGCTCCCGGGAGACCCAGTACTTC
TRBJ2-5 - TRBV27 TRBD2 17 CASSSHLVEKGGETQYF TGTGCCAGCAGTTCACATTTAGTAGAAAAGGGAGGGGAGACCCAGTACTTC
TRBJ1-5 - TRBV28 - 15 CATLRTWRGNQPQHF TGTGCCACCCTAAGGACGTGGAGAGGCAATCAGCCCCAGCATTTT
TRBJ1-2 - TRBV30 TRBD1 14 CAWTPGQGASGYTF TGTGCCTGGACCCCGGGACAGGGGGCTTCCGGCTACACCTTC
TRBJ2-3 - TRBV30 - 16 CAWSVGIHLSTDTQYF TGTGCCTGGAGTGTAGGTATCCACCTAAGCACAGATACGCAGTATTTT
TRBJ2-5 - TRBV11-2 - 16 CASSLGARAHRETQYF TGTGCCAGCAGCTTAGGGGCCCGGGCACACAGGGAGACCCAGTACTTC
TRBJ2-5 once TRBV15 - 14 CATSKDRIQETQYF TGTGCCACCAGCAAGGACCGGATCCAAGAGACCCAGTACTTC
TRBJ2-7 - TRBV6-5 TRBD1 13 CASSKGQQYEQYF TGTGCCAGCAGTAAGGGACAGCAATACGAGCAGTACTTC
TRBJ2-7 - TRBV27 TRBD1 14 CASSRGTGAYEQYF TGTGCCAGCAGTAGGGGGACAGGGGCTTACGAGCAGTACTTC
TRBJ2-1 - TRBV5-1 TRBD1 15 CASSLGRTGWYEQFF TGCGCCAGCAGCTTGGGGCGGACAGGGTGGTATGAGCAGTTCTTC
TRBJ1-2 once TRBV28 - 13 CASSLLVNEGYTF TGTGCCAGCAGTTTATTGGTAAATGAGGGCTACACCTTC
TRBJ2-6 - TRBV29-1 TRBD1 16 CSVPGTGNSGANVLTF TGCAGCGTTCCCGGGACAGGGAACTCTGGGGCCAACGTCCTGACTTTC
TRBJ2-1 - TRBV7-9 - 13 CASSGSSYNEQFF TGTGCCAGCAGCGGAAGCTCCTACAATGAGCAGTTCTTC
TRBJ2-2 - TRBV28 TRBD1 15 CASSPGTANTGELFF TGTGCCAGCAGTCCCGGGACAGCGAACACCGGGGAGCTGTTTTTT
TRBJ2-7 - TRBV4-1 TRBD2 16 CASSQEAPSGSYEQYF TGCGCCAGCAGCCAAGAAGCTCCTAGCGGGTCCTACGAGCAGTACTTC
TRBJ2-3 - TRBV5-1 - 14 CASSLAVGSDTQYF TGCGCCAGCAGCTTGGCGGTGGGCTCAGATACGCAGTATTTT
TRBJ1-5 - TRBV7-2 - 13 CASTRGYNQPQHF TGTGCCAGCACCCGGGGGTACAATCAGCCCCAGCATTTT
TRBJ2-1 - TRBV5-1 - 15 CASSLEQGSYNEQFF TGCGCCAGCAGCTTGGAACAGGGCTCCTACAATGAGCAGTTCTTC
TRBJ2-7 - TRBV2 - 11 CASGGGWGQYF TGTGCCAGCGGAGGGGGCTGGGGGCAGTACTTC
TRBJ2-7 - TRBV19 TRBD1 14 CASSLPGQMYEQYF TGTGCCAGTAGTCTTCCGGGACAGATGTACGAGCAGTACTTC
TRBJ1-5 - TRBV30 - 15 CAWSSGTYLNQPQHF TGTGCCTGGAGTTCCGGGACCTATTTAAATCAGCCCCAGCATTTT
TRBJ2-2 - TRBV5-4 - 16 CASSLDTGANTGELFF TGTGCCAGCAGCTTGGACACCGGGGCCAACACCGGGGAGCTGTTTTTT
TRBJ2-2 - TRBV11-2 - 16 CASSLVGVGYTGELFF TGTGCCAGCAGCTTAGTAGGGGTCGGATACACCGGGGAGCTGTTTTTT
TRBJ2-5 - TRBV9 - 14 CASSVGRYQETQYF TGTGCCAGCAGCGTAGGAAGGTACCAAGAGACCCAGTACTTC